These T cell receptor beta chains were read from a single sample in a study of CD8 T cells in Susac syndrome. Using its own MiXCR run on the immunoSEQ multiplex PCR reads, TCRdb lists one record per CDR3 protein. Among 160,000 or so distinct CDR3 sequences listed, around 90% were seen once. Material: CD4+ T cells from PBMCs. These receptors were taken from a human donor in good health. The conserved cysteine and the conserved F or W are not part of the CDR3 here. Clone sizes are given selectively: once, few, many, or a class where the clone is expanded.

cdr3_aa v_call cdr3_length clone_size
ASSSWTGGSSTGELF TRBV5-1 15 NA
AWSEGRHTEAF TRBV30 11 NA
ASQGGDEQF TRBV7-3 9 NA
ATSTSGGYNEQF TRBV24-1 12 NA
ASSFSGGGPGELF TRBV28 13 NA
ASSQGHTGSTRYEQY TRBV4-2 15 NA
ASSLGQGYSNQPQH TRBV5-1 14 NA
AIKGGAQAEAF TRBV28 11 NA
ASSATTGTEAF TRBV6-2/TRBV6-3 11 NA
ASSDPGGLEQY TRBV5-1 11 once
ASSRGQGTHEQY TRBV18 12 NA
SASDGTMNTEAF TRBV20-1 12 NA
ASTATSGAYEQY TRBV5-6 12 NA
ASSVGAGQGTYNEQF TRBV9 15 NA
ASSLDSFTGELF TRBV7-7 12 NA
SARLPGVETQY TRBV20-1 11 NA
ASSEGRGTGVYNEQF TRBV2 15 NA
AWRWGGGNYEQY TRBV30 12 NA
ASSRTSGGAYEQY TRBV12-3/TRBV12-4 13 NA
ASSVEPGPGSGNTIY TRBV9 15 once
ASSPQEIPNTGELF TRBV5-1 14 NA
ASSHRAGYT TRBV12-3/TRBV12-4 9 NA
ASSYGEKLF TRBV6-6 9 NA
ASSLGTGFSGANVLT TRBV27 15 once
ASSTTGVPYEQY TRBV18 12 NA
SVTGGYGYT TRBV29-1 9 NA
ASSYSGQPQH TRBV6-6 10 NA
ASSLGIRNTEAF TRBV7-2 12 few
ASRFQGAGEQF TRBV5-1 11 NA
ASSPRTQGLSTEAF TRBV18 14 NA
ASSLPGTGFTLH TRBV6-1 12 NA
SAGPSSGNTIY TRBV20-1 11 NA
AISESGEPTQY TRBV10-3 11 NA
ASTWGIRTGELF TRBV7-2 12 NA
SVPGGRGLQETQY TRBV20-1 13 NA
ASRGPNSNQPQH TRBV2 12 NA
ASRGWIQETQY TRBV6-1 11 NA
SATGTSGRNEQF TRBV20-1 12 NA
AISAGLGQPQH TRBV10-3 11 NA
ASSSNRANTEAF TRBV6-2/TRBV6-3 12 NA
ASSQGLADRTYNEQF TRBV3-1 15 NA
SGEGTSGMAYNEQF TRBV29-1 14 NA
ASSLMGSYNEQF TRBV7-3 12 NA
SVDHRDTDGYT TRBV29-1 11 once
ASSSTPRQGPNTEAF TRBV27 15 NA
SALSGTVNQPQH TRBV20-1 12 NA
ASSPGQGQETQY TRBV19 12 NA
GLTGGRETQY TRBV21-1 10 NA
ASGNQQGSEQY TRBV12-3/TRBV12-4 11 NA
ASSQAGPYSPLH TRBV3-1 12 NA
ASRSVHAGNEQF TRBV5-1 12 once
ASSPKTSGSWNEQF TRBV19 14 few
SAREIGRQETQY TRBV20-1 12 NA